A selection of T cell receptor beta chains follows, all from one sample in a study of blood T cell repertoires in COVID-19. The method was immunoSEQ multiplex PCR; TCRdb's version includes in-frame clones alone and lacks a portion of them. This sample has just under 65,000 clones, with about four fifths found just once. Sequencing used peripheral blood. The receptor set was obtained from a human donor in a cohort sampled during active COVID-19. Each CDR3 is given with its conserved first and last residue. The D gene is left open where the match is weak. A row's size may be missing; if present it is once, few, many or a size class.

once	TRBV18	TRBD2	TRBJ2-7	TGTGCCAGCTCACAGATGGAACCGGGACTAGCGGGGGGCGGCTACGAGCAGTACTTC	CASSQMEPGLAGGGYEQYF
-	TRBV5-1	-	TRBJ2-1	TGCGCCAGCGCAACTGCATCGGTATACAATGAGCAGTTCTTC	CASATASVYNEQFF
-	TRBV19	-	TRBJ2-2	TGTGCCAGTAACCAAGGAGTGAGGGAGCTGTTTTTT	CASNQGVRELFF
-	TRBV7-6	-	TRBJ1-1	TGTGCCAGCAGCCTAGAGGTGGGGGGTGGCACTGAAGCTTTCTTT	CASSLEVGGGTEAFF
-	TRBV5-4	-	TRBJ2-7	TGTGCCAGCAGCCCAAACTGGGGGCTTGGGGAGCAGTACTTC	CASSPNWGLGEQYF
-	TRBV7-9	-	TRBJ2-2	TGTGCCAGCAGCTTAGTAGGGAGCACCGGGGAGCTGTTTTTT	CASSLVGSTGELFF
-	TRBV6-6	TRBD1	TRBJ2-3	TGTGCCAGCAGTCCCAGGACAGGGGGCGATCGTACGCAGTATTTT	CASSPRTGGDRTQYF
-	TRBV5-1	-	TRBJ1-1	TGCGCCAGCAGCTTGGGTGAGGTGAACACTGAAGCTTTCTTT	CASSLGEVNTEAFF
-	TRBV7-3	TRBD2	TRBJ2-5	TGTGCCAGCAGCTTAAACGGGGGGATCCAAGAGACCCAGTACTTC	CASSLNGGIQETQYF
-	TRBV30	TRBD1	TRBJ2-5	TGTGCCTGGATCGGTCCGGGACAGGGGGAGACCCAGTACTTC	CAWIGPGQGETQYF
-	TRBV10-3	-	TRBJ1-5	TGTGCCATCAGTGAGTCGGGAGGCCGGATTTTTCAGCCCCAGCATTTT	CAISESGGRIFQPQHF
-	TRBV12-5	-	TRBJ2-3	TGTGCTAGTGCCCTGGGCAGGGGGGCAAGCACAGATACGCAGTATTTT	CASALGRGASTDTQYF
-	TRBV5-1	-	TRBJ2-3	TGCGCCAGCAGCCGTTCTGTTTCGCGAGGTCTAGATACGCAGTATTTT	CASSRSVSRGLDTQYF
-	TRBV2	-	TRBJ1-6	TGTGCCAGCAGGACGATGGGGGCATCCTATAATTCACCCCTCCACTTT	CASRTMGASYNSPLHF
few	TRBV30	TRBD1	TRBJ2-1	TGTGCCTGGAGACTAGGTCCGACAGGGGCCTACTACAATGAGCAGTTCTTC	CAWRLGPTGAYYNEQFF
-	TRBV30	TRBD1	TRBJ1-6	TGTGCCTTATCCGGGACAGGGGGATGGATTGATAATTCACCCCTCCACTTT	CALSGTGGWIDNSPLHF
-	TRBV19	-	TRBJ2-2	TGTGCCAGTAGTAAGGCAGGGAACACCGGGGAGCTGTTTTTT	CASSKAGNTGELFF
-	TRBV24-1	TRBD1	TRBJ2-6	TGTGCCACCAGTGATACAACTTCAGGGGGCACCCGAGGAGGGGCCAACGTCCTGACTTTC	CATSDTTSGGTRGGANVLTF
-	TRBV4-1	-	TRBJ2-7	TGCGCCAGCAGCAGCTCGACAGGTTACTACGAGCAGTACTTC	CASSSSTGYYEQYF
once	TRBV5-1	TRBD1	TRBJ2-1	TGCGCCAGCAGCCCACAGACAGGGACCTACAATGAGCAGTTCTTC	CASSPQTGTYNEQFF
once	TRBV5-1	TRBD2	TRBJ2-3	TGCGCCAGCAGCTTGGGACTAGCGGACACAGATACGCAGTATTTT	CASSLGLADTDTQYF
-	TRBV10-1	-	TRBJ2-5	TGCGCCAGCAGTAAAACAGGGTTTCAAGAGACCCAGTACTTC	CASSKTGFQETQYF
-	TRBV3-1/TRBV3-2	-	TRBJ2-6	TGTGCCAGCAGCCATGACGGCCCCGGGTGCTCTGGGGCCAACGTCCTGACTTTC	CASSHDGPGCSGANVLTF
-	TRBV3-1/TRBV3-2	TRBD1	TRBJ1-4	TGTGCCAGCAGCCAAGGAACGGGACAGGGGAATGAAAAACTGTTTTTT	CASSQGTGQGNEKLFF
-	TRBV6-6	TRBD2	TRBJ2-2	TGTGCCAGCAGAATTAGCGGGGGGGACACCGGGGAGCTGTTTTTT	CASRISGGDTGELFF
-	TRBV11-1	-	TRBJ2-2	TGTGCCAGCAGCTTAGGCCTAGCAGCCGGGGAGCTGTTTTTT	CASSLGLAAGELFF
-	TRBV30	-	TRBJ2-7	TGTGCCTGGACCCCAGGGGACCGCGAGCAGTACTTC	CAWTPGDREQYF
-	TRBV19	-	TRBJ1-5	TGTGCCAGTAGTGTTAGGACAGAAAGCAATCAGCCCCAGCATTTT	CASSVRTESNQPQHF